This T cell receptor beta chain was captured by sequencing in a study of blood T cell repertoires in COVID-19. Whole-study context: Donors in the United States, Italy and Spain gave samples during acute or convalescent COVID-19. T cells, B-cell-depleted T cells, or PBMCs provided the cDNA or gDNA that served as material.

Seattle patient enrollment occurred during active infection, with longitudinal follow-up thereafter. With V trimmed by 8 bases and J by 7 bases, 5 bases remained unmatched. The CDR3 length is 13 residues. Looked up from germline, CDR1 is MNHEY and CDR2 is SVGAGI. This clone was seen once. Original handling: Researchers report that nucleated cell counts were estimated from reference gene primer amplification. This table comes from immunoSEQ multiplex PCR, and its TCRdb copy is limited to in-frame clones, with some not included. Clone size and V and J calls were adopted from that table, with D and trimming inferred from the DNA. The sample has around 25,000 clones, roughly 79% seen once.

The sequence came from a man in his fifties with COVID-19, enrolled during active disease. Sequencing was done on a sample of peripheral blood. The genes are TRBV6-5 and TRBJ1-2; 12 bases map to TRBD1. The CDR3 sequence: CASQGQGARGYTF. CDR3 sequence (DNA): TGTGCCAGCCAGGGACAGGGGGCGCGTGGCTACACCTTC.